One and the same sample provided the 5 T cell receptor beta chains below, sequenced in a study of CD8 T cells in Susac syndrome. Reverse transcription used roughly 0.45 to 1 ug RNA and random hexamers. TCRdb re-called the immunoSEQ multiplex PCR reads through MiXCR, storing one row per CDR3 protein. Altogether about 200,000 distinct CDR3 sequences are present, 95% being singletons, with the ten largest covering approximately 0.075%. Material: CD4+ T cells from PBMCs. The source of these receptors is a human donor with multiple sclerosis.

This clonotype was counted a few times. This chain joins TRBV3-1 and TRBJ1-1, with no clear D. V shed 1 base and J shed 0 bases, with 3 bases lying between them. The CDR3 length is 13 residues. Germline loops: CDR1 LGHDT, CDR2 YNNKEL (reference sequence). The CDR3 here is CASSQVLNTEAFF. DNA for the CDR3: TGTGCCAGCAGCCAAGTCTTGAACACTGAAGCTTTCTTT.

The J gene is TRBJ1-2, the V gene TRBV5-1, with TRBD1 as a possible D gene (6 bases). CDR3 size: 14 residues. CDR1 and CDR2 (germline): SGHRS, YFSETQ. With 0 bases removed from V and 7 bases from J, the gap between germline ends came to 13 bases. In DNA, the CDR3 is TGCGCCAGCAGCTTGGAGCAGGGGTTGACTGGCTACACCTTC. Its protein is CASSLEQGLTGYTF.

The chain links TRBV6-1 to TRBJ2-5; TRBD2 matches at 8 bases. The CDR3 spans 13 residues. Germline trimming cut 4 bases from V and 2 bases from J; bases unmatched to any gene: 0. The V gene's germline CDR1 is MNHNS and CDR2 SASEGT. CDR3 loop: CASSVAGQETQYF. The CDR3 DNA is TGTGCCAGCAGTGTAGCGGGGCAAGAGACCCAGTACTTC.

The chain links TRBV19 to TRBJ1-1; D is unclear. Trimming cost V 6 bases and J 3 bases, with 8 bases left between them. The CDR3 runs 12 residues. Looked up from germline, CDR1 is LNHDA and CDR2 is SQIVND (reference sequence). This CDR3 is CASSYRDTEAFF. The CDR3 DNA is TGTGCCAGTAGCTACCGGGACACTGAAGCTTTCTTT. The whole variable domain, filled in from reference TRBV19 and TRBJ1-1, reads DGGITQSPKYLFRKEGQNVTLSCEQNLNHDAMYWYRQDPGQGLRLIYYSQIVNDFQKGDIAEGYSVSREKKESFPLTVTSAQKNPTAFYLCASSYRDTEAFFGQGTRLTVV.

CDR3 nucleotides: TGCAGTGCTCTGATTGGTGGCCTGTCAGCTCAAGAGACCCAGTACTTC. Translating it yields CSALIGGLSAQETQYF. This chain uses TRBV20-1 with TRBJ2-5; D unclear. CDR1 is DFQATT and CDR2 is SNEGSKA in the germline V gene (reference sequence). The CDR3 is 16 amino acids. Trimming took 5 bases from V and 2 from J, leaving 21 bases between them.